Below, 18 T cell receptor beta chains from the same sample are listed, as sequenced in a study of shared clonotypes between healthy human individuals. The assay was immunoSEQ multiplex PCR, and TCRdb's table has in-frame clones only and misses some. The sample has some 690,000 clones, around 90% seen once. The sequenced sample was memory CD8+ T cells from PBMCs. The subset was: CD45RO+ cells pooled with CCR7-negative TemRA cells. These receptors originate from a man between 18 and 29 years old in good health. Some clones in this sample may be carry-over from other donors' samples.

J is TRBJ2-7 and V is TRBV5-1, with D possibly TRBD1 on 5 matching bases. The germline CDR1 and CDR2 sequences are SGHRS and YFSETQ. This CDR3 has 18 amino acids. The V and J ends lost 3 bases and 2 bases respectively, with 24 bases between them. The CDR3: CASSSKGPTDRLPYEQYF. The CDR3 region has the DNA TGCGCCAGCAGCTCGAAAGGGCCAACCGACAGATTGCCCTACGAGCAGTACTTC.

CDR3 in DNA: TGTGCCAGCGACTGGACGGACACCAACCGGGGGTTGAACACTGAAGCTTTCTTT. Translated, it gives CASDWTDTNRGLNTEAFF. The chain has TRBV4-2 and TRBJ1-1; possibly TRBD1 for D (5 bases). V shed 8 bases and J shed 0 bases, with 25 bases lying between them. CDR1 and CDR2 from the germline V gene are LGHNA and YNFKEQ. The CDR3 is made up of 18 amino acids.

The rearrangement links TRBV11-1 to TRBJ2-1; the D call may be TRBD1 or TRBD2 (5 bases each). The length of the CDR3 is 17 residues. The V end was cut by 3 bases, the J end by 2 bases, with 17 bases between. Germline V gene lookup returns CDR1 SGHAT and CDR2 FQDESV (reference sequence). DNA for the CDR3: TGTGCCAGCAGCTTCCCCTGGGGGAATAGACCCTACAATGAGCAGTTCTTC. It specifies CASSFPWGNRPYNEQFF.

This clone was observed a single time. This chain's CDR3 is CASSQDFGTVSYEQYF. The CDR3 bases are TGCGCCAGCAGCCAAGATTTCGGGACAGTCTCCTACGAGCAGTACTTC. This chain links TRBV4-3 with TRBJ2-7; 7 bases match TRBD1. CDR1 is LGHNA and CDR2 is YSLEER in the germline V gene. The CDR3 covers 16 residues. Trimming cost V 0 bases and J 0 bases; bases outside gene matches: 5.

The chain joins TRBV5-4 to TRBJ2-7; D is perhaps TRBD1 or TRBD2 (5 bases each). Germline V gene data show CDR1 as SGHNT and CDR2 as YYREEE (reference sequence). The CDR3 is made up of 14 amino acids. Trimming stripped 2 bases from V and 0 bases from J, with 9 bases between. The CDR3 loop is CASSFRDRSYEQYF. In nucleotides, the CDR3 is TGTGCCAGCAGCTTCCGGGACCGCTCCTACGAGCAGTACTTC.

This clone was found many times. Different DNA sequences within this sample yield the same CDR3. Here the CDR3 DNA reads TGTGCCAGCAGTTTTCGGGGGAAAACCGGGACTAGCGTATGGGAGACCCAGTACTTC. As protein: CASSFRGKTGTSVWETQYF. The genes are TRBV27 and TRBJ2-5, with TRBD2 matching 10 bases. V lost 3 bases, J lost 5 bases, and 18 bases stayed unmatched. This CDR3 is 19 amino acids long. Germline V gene data show CDR1 as MNHEY and CDR2 as SMNVEV (reference sequence).

In DNA form, the CDR3 reads TGTGCCAGCAGTTTAGGGACTAGCGGGAGGCAAACCGGGGAGCTGTTTTTT. Translated, it gives CASSLGTSGRQTGELFF. The chain has TRBV27 and TRBJ2-2, with 15 bases lining up with TRBD2. The CDR3 covers 17 residues. Germline V lookup: CDR1 MNHEY, CDR2 SMNVEV (reference sequence). The ends lost 2 bases at V and 5 bases at J; junction bases unmatched: 3.

The chain's CDR3 is CASSWGPGGDQPQHF. CDR3 in DNA: TGTGCCAGCAGCTGGGGACCGGGGGGGGATCAGCCCCAGCATTTT. The chain links TRBV5-4 to TRBJ1-5; maybe TRBD1 (5 bases). Trimming shortened V by 3 bases and J by 5 bases, and 15 bases separated the two germline ends. CDR3 length: 15 residues. CDR1 SGHNT and CDR2 YYREEE come from the germline V gene (reference sequence).

V usage is TRBV11-3 and J usage is TRBJ2-2; 10 bases match TRBD2. This CDR3 is 16 amino acids long. V gave up 5 bases and J gave up 6 bases; unmatched junction bases: 9. Germline CDR1 is SGHNT and CDR2 is YENEEA. CDR3 DNA: TGTGCCAGCAGCACACGGGCTAGCGGGAGCCCCGGGGAGCTGTTTTTT. This codes for CASSTRASGSPGELFF.

This clone is a singleton in its sample. The chain employs TRBV29-1 and TRBJ1-6; TRBD1 matches at 7 bases. Germline assignment: CDR1 SQVTM and CDR2 ANQGSEA. V lost 6 bases to trimming and J lost 1 base; unmatched junction nucleotides: 12. The CDR3 runs 17 residues. Here the CDR3 reads CSVSVTGEGSYNSPLHF. CDR3 nucleotide sequence: TGCAGCGTCTCAGTCACAGGGGAAGGGTCCTATAATTCACCCCTCCACTTT.

The rearrangement links TRBV7-6 to TRBJ2-1; 12 bases align to TRBD2. This CDR3 comprises 17 residues. J lost 6 bases, V lost 3 bases, and 9 bases had no gene match. Germline CDR1 reads SGHVS; CDR2 reads FNYEAQ. The CDR3 DNA is TGTGCCAGCAGCTTTTTACTAGCGGGAGGAATTAGCAATGAGCAGTTCTTC. Translating it yields CASSFLLAGGISNEQFF.

The chain combines TRBV5-6 with TRBJ1-2, with 11 bases fitting TRBD1. This CDR3 comprises 14 residues. Germline CDR1 SGHDT, CDR2 YYEEEE. The ends lost 0 bases at V and 7 bases at J; junction bases unmatched: 2. Here the CDR3 DNA reads TGTGCCAGCAGCTTGGTGGGGACAGGGGGTGGCTACACCTTC. Translated: CASSLVGTGGGYTF.

V gene TRBV7-3 combines with J gene TRBJ2-2; D is possibly TRBD2 (5 bases). The CDR3 is made up of 17 amino acids. Germline CDR1 and CDR2: SGHTA and FQGTGA. V shed 0 bases and J shed 2 bases, with 13 bases lying between them. This CDR3 is CASSLTFRTGNTGELFF. The CDR3 coding sequence is TGTGCCAGCAGCTTAACGTTCCGGACTGGAAACACCGGGGAGCTGTTTTTT.

The chain recombines TRBV27 with TRBJ2-7; tentative D call: TRBD2 (6 bases). V was pared by 2 bases and J by 1 base, with 12 bases between. From germline, CDR1 is MNHEY and CDR2 SMNVEV (reference sequence). The CDR3 has 15 residues. The CDR3 loop is CASSLTLGSSYEQYF. The CDR3 DNA follows: TGTGCCAGCAGTTTAACTCTCGGGAGTTCCTACGAGCAGTACTTC.

The V gene is TRBV2, the J gene TRBJ1-5; 8 positions agree with TRBD1. The trim removed 6 bases at V and 0 bases at J, leaving 13 bases unmatched. The CDR3 is 18 residues long. Germline V gives CDR1 SNHLY, CDR2 FYNNEI. The CDR3, as DNA: TGTGCCAGCAGCGACGCCAGCAGGACAGGGCTTAGCAATCAGCCCCAGCATTTT. As protein: CASSDASRTGLSNQPQHF.

The chain couples TRBV5-4 to TRBJ1-2; weak D call: TRBD1 (6 bases). The V end lost 3 bases, the J end lost 4 bases, and 16 bases lay between the germline ends. The CDR3 runs 15 residues. The germline CDR1 and CDR2 sequences are SGHNT and YYREEE (reference sequence). CDR3 DNA sequence: TGTGCCAGCAGCTCCGGGGAGGGGGGAGGCTATGGCTACACCTTC. Encoded protein: CASSSGEGGGYGYTF.

The rearrangement joins TRBV27 to TRBJ1-5; unclear D gene. This CDR3 is 15 amino acids long. The germline V and J ends were trimmed by 7 bases and 0 bases, with 13 bases remaining between them. CDR1 is MNHEY and CDR2 is SMNVEV in the germline V gene (reference sequence). This CDR3 reads CASKSWGPSNQPQHF. CDR3 nucleotide sequence: TGTGCCAGCAAAAGTTGGGGTCCTAGCAATCAGCCCCAGCATTTT.

The chain joins TRBV29-1 to TRBJ2-5, with D possibly TRBD2 on 6 matching bases. Near its end, the DNA agrees better with TRBJ2-7, so the J call may be wrong. This CDR3 is built from 14 residues. The V gene's germline CDR1 is SQVTM and CDR2 ANQGSEA. Written as DNA, the CDR3 is TGCAGCGTTGAAGGAAACGGGGGACGGTACGAGCAGTACTTC. Protein sequence: CSVEGNGGRYEQYF.